Here is one TCR beta chain with its context. The CDR3 spans 17 residues. Trimming shortened V by 5 bases and J by 3 bases, and 21 bases separated the two germline ends. Germline lookup yields CDR1 SGHVS and CDR2 FQNEAQ. This sample is part of a study of blood T cells in healthy people across ages. Alongside a J-beta primer mix, a sample-barcoded 5' primer served in a second PCR lasting about 7 to 11 cycles. TCRdb reprocessed the 5' RACE reads via MiXCR and lists one record per CDR3 protein. This repertoire shows roughly 550,000 distinct CDR3 sequences, around 24% found once; its top ten account for just over 8.5%. These records were also assigned to another study, of T cells of mothers and their children.

This rearrangement joins TRBV7-8 to TRBJ2-3, with D tentatively TRBD2 (6 bases). This TCR was sampled from a boy between 10 and 17 years old in good health. Sequenced input: blood. CDR3 protein: CASSPRARGVGTDTQYF. The CDR3 DNA reads as TGTGCCAGCAGCCCGAGGGCCCGCGGGGTCGGGACAGATACGCAGTATTTT.